The 26 T cell receptor beta chains presented below share a single source sample, sequenced in a study of CD8+ T cells in alopecia areata. Extraction and reverse transcription of RNA yielded cDNA as the sequencing template. Sequencing used immunoSEQ multiplex PCR; TCRdb keeps in-frame clones, though not all of them. This table has around 70,000 clones, 29% appearing once. Treatment reported: oral pan-JAK inhibitor, 5-10 mg twice daily. The material sequenced was CD8+ T cells sorted from blood, taken at week 4, from a patient treated with tofacitinib. The receptors stem from a human donor with alopecia areata.

This chain uses TRBV7-9 with TRBJ2-7; 8 bases fit TRBD2. CDR3 length equals 17 residues. The V and J ends lost 10 bases and 5 bases, in that order; junction bases with no gene match: 22. In germline, CDR1 is SEHNR, CDR2 FQNEAQ (reference sequence). The CDR3 region has the DNA TGTGCCACCAAGGACCCGGGAGGGATAGCGGGAAGCCACGAGCAGTACTTC. Protein sequence: CATKDPGGIAGSHEQYF.

The chain is built from TRBV30 and TRBJ1-1; no firm D call. V was shortened by 5 bases and J by 0 bases, with 7 bases between the two germline ends. The V gene's germline CDR1 is GTSNPN and CDR2 SVGIG (reference sequence). This CDR3 contains 12 residues. CDR3 sequence reads: CAWAQLNTEAFF. CDR3 coding DNA: TGTGCCTGGGCGCAATTGAACACTGAAGCTTTCTTT.

The chain has TRBV5-6 and TRBJ2-1; D may be TRBD1 or TRBD2 (7 bases each). There are 14 residues in the CDR3. Trimming left V 5 bases short and J 10 bases short, with 19 bases between. Germline V gene data show CDR1 as SGHDT and CDR2 as YYEEEE. The CDR3 region has the DNA TGTGCCAGCAGTCAGGGGGGAGGGCCAGGAGAGCAGTTCTTC. It encodes CASSQGGGPGEQFF.

V gene TRBV29-1 combines with J gene TRBJ1-2; no clear D. The CDR3 runs to 9 residues. V was trimmed by 4 bases and J by 10 bases, leaving 7 bases between them. The V gene's germline CDR1 is SQVTM and CDR2 ANQGSEA. The CDR3 DNA reads as TGCAGCGTTGGGCGGAACTACACCTTC. Translated: CSVGRNYTF.

V is TRBV7-2 and J is TRBJ2-7; 7 bases are shared with TRBD1. This CDR3 region has 14 residues. Trimming at V came to 5 bases and at J to 4 bases, leaving 8 bases not matched to a gene. Germline-derived CDR1 and CDR2 are SGHTA and FQGNSA. The CDR3 sequence: CASSRRTGLYEQYF. CDR3 nucleotides: TGTGCCAGCAGCCGGAGGACAGGACTGTACGAGCAGTACTTC.

V usage is TRBV29-1 and J usage is TRBJ1-1; perhaps TRBD1 as D (6 bases). Germline CDR1 reads SQVTM; CDR2 reads ANQGSEA. This CDR3 spans 14 amino acids. Trimming took off 4 bases at V and 4 bases at J, with 16 bases between the two ends. Here the CDR3 reads CSVVARGAGTEAFF. The DNA for the CDR3 is TGCAGCGTTGTGGCTCGGGGGGCCGGCACTGAAGCTTTCTTT.

The gene calls are TRBV2 and TRBJ1-5, with D hard to call. V lost 6 bases and J 5 bases, leaving 17 bases between the germline ends. The CDR3 sequence is 15 residues long. Germline CDR1 and CDR2: SNHLY and FYNNEI. The CDR3 loop reads CASSPTGARHQPQHF. Here the CDR3 DNA reads TGTGCCAGCAGCCCCACCGGTGCCCGCCATCAGCCCCAGCATTTT.

CDR3 sequence: CASSTTSGSTYEQYF. The CDR3 bases are TGCGCCAGCAGCACGACTAGCGGGAGCACGTACGAGCAGTACTTC. The chain links TRBV4-1 to TRBJ2-7; TRBD2 agrees at 12 bases. This CDR3 region has 15 residues. Germline assignment: CDR1 MGHRA and CDR2 YSYEKL. Losses at the gene ends were 5 bases for V and 4 bases for J; bases not matched to a gene: 6.

The rearrangement joins TRBV29-1 to TRBJ2-7, with 8 bases matching TRBD1. Trimming removed 3 bases from V and 6 bases from J; junction bases left unmatched: 10. The V gene's germline CDR1 is SQVTM and CDR2 ANQGSEA. This CDR3 has 14 residues. The CDR3 bases are TGCAGCGTTGAGACGGGACAGGAATTGGCCGAGCAGTACTTC. It translates to CSVETGQELAEQYF.

This clone was observed many times. V usage is TRBV9 and J usage is TRBJ2-7; 8 nucleotides align to TRBD2. Germline CDR1 is SGDLS and CDR2 is YYNGEE. V was clipped by 4 bases and J by 4 bases; unmatched bases: 7. The CDR3 is made up of 14 amino acids. The CDR3 loop reads CASSPGGLWYEQYF. CDR3 DNA sequence: TGTGCCAGCAGCCCGGGAGGGTTATGGTACGAGCAGTACTTC.

This clone was counted between two and nine times. The chain couples TRBV19 to TRBJ1-2; 9 positions match TRBD1. Germline V CDR1 and CDR2: LNHDA, SQIVND (reference sequence). The CDR3 covers 13 residues. The CDR3 loop reads CAVRGQGFNGYTF. CDR3 sequence (DNA): TGTGCTGTGCGGGGACAGGGTTTTAATGGCTACACCTTC.

V is TRBV29-1 and J is TRBJ2-7, with a possible D match to TRBD1 (6 bases). This CDR3 is built from 14 residues. Deletions cut 2 bases from V and 0 bases from J, with 11 bases between. CDR1 and CDR2 (germline): SQVTM, ANQGSEA. CDR3 sequence: CSVEWQGTSYEQYF. The CDR3, as DNA: TGCAGCGTTGAATGGCAGGGGACCTCCTACGAGCAGTACTTC.

V and J are TRBV11-2 and TRBJ2-3; D unclear. The germline V and J ends were trimmed by 1 base and 0 bases, with 8 bases remaining between them. The germline CDR1 and CDR2 sequences are SGHAT and FQNNGV. There are 15 residues in the CDR3. Here the CDR3 reads CASSLVSPSTDTQYF. DNA for the CDR3: TGTGCCAGCAGCTTAGTATCACCGAGCACAGATACGCAGTATTTT.

This chain uses TRBV29-1 with TRBJ1-2, with 9 bases matching TRBD1. Germline-derived CDR1 and CDR2 are SQVTM and ANQGSEA. V dropped 4 bases and J dropped 6; count of bases not matched to a gene: 12. The CDR3 covers 15 residues. The DNA of the CDR3 is TGCAGCGTTGGAGAGGACAGGGGACGGATTGATGGCTACACCTTC. Translation: CSVGEDRGRIDGYTF.

This clone occurred many times. The V and J genes are TRBV19 and TRBJ2-2, with D hard to call. The CDR3 is 13 amino acids. The germline gives CDR1 LNHDA, CDR2 SQIVND (reference sequence). Deletions cut 1 base from V and 0 bases from J, with 0 bases between. The CDR3 DNA reads TGTGCCAGTAGTATAGCGAACACCGGGGAGCTGTTTTTT. Protein product: CASSIANTGELFF.

The rearrangement joins TRBV30 to TRBJ1-5; 7 positions agree with TRBD1. The CDR3 loop spans 14 amino acids. The germline V gene has CDR1 GTSNPN and CDR2 SVGIG (reference sequence). The J segment lost 0 bases and the V segment lost 1 base, leaving 0 bases of the junction unmatched. For the CDR3, the DNA is TGTGCCTGGAGTGAGGGGGCTAGCAATCAGCCCCAGCATTTT. This codes for CAWSEGASNQPQHF.

The chain links TRBV5-1 to TRBJ2-1; possible D gene TRBD1, 6 bases. V lost 0 bases to trimming and J lost 6 bases, with 7 bases between them. CDR1 and CDR2 (germline): SGHRS, YFSETQ. The CDR3 spans 13 residues. This CDR3 is CASSLGGPNEQFF. The CDR3 DNA reads as TGCGCCAGCAGCTTGGGGGGGCCCAATGAGCAGTTCTTC.

The chain joins TRBV6-1 to TRBJ2-6, with a weak D call TRBD1 (5 bases). Germline lookup yields CDR1 MNHNS and CDR2 SASEGT. Trimming removed 2 bases at V and 2 bases at J, with 16 bases between. The CDR3 runs to 18 residues. Written as DNA, the CDR3 is TGTGCCAGCAGTGAATGGTTGGCAGGGTGGGCTGGGGCCAACGTCCTGACTTTC. The encoded protein is CASSEWLAGWAGANVLTF.

This clone was seen a handful of times. The chain has TRBV7-6 and TRBJ2-7; no clear D. The CDR3 contains 14 residues. The germline V gene encodes CDR1 SGHVS and CDR2 FNYEAQ. V was trimmed by 0 bases and J by 5 bases, leaving 11 bases between them. The CDR3 DNA is TGTGCCAGCAGCTTAGCGCCTGGGGTCCACGAGCAGTACTTC. Its translation: CASSLAPGVHEQYF. The variable domain in full, completed from reference TRBV7-6 and TRBJ2-7, reads GAGVSQSPRYKVTKRGQDVALRCDPISGHVSLYWYRQALGQGPEFLTYFNYEAQQDKSGLPNDRFSAERPEGSISTLTIQRTEQRDSAMYRCASSLAPGVHEQYFGPGTRLTVT.

The genes are TRBV7-9 and TRBJ2-2; perhaps TRBD1 as D (6 bases). From germline, CDR1 is SEHNR and CDR2 FQNEAQ (reference sequence). The CDR3 runs to 15 residues. The ends were cut back, 4 bases at V and 0 bases at J, with 9 bases in the middle. CDR3 sequence reads: CASSWTVANTGELFF. The CDR3 bases are TGTGCCAGCAGCTGGACAGTCGCGAACACCGGGGAGCTGTTTTTT.

The V and J genes are TRBV15 and TRBJ2-1; the D gene is possibly TRBD2 (6 bases). V shed 6 bases and J shed 6 bases, with 12 bases lying between them. From germline, CDR1 is LNHNV and CDR2 YYDKDF (reference sequence). The CDR3 has 13 amino acids. The CDR3 DNA reads TGTGCCACCAGTAGTACTAGCTTCAATGAGCAGTTCTTC. It encodes CATSSTSFNEQFF.

At least ten counts were recorded for this clone. This chain joins TRBV7-9 and TRBJ2-2; 8 bases match TRBD1. From germline, CDR1 is SEHNR and CDR2 FQNEAQ (reference sequence). This CDR3 is built from 12 residues. The J segment lost 8 bases and the V segment lost 8 bases, leaving 4 bases of the junction unmatched. CDR3: CASGQGRGELFF. In DNA form, the CDR3 reads TGTGCCAGCGGACAGGGCCGGGGGGAGCTGTTTTTT.

The rearrangement joins TRBV11-2 to TRBJ1-2; no clear D gene. Between the trimmed V and J ends, which lost 3 bases and 8 bases, there was a span of 7 bases. The CDR3 spans 11 residues. Germline V gene data show CDR1 as SGHAT and CDR2 as FQNNGV. CDR3 bases: TGTGCCAGCAGCTTTCCAGGCGGCTACACCTTC. Translating gives CASSFPGGYTF.

This clone turned up a few times. The chain joins TRBV25-1 to TRBJ2-2, with no clear D. The CDR3 contains 11 residues. The germline V gene has CDR1 MGHDK and CDR2 SYGVNS. V was pared by 7 bases and J by 9 bases, with 9 bases between. CDR3 residues: CASTIGRELFF. CDR3 bases: TGTGCCAGCACAATAGGACGGGAGCTGTTTTTT.

The genes are TRBV7-9 and TRBJ1-2; 7 positions match TRBD1. J was trimmed by 0 bases and V by 8 bases; bases with no gene match: 12. Per the germline V gene, CDR1 is SEHNR and CDR2 is FQNEAQ (reference sequence). The CDR3 totals 16 residues. In nucleotides, the CDR3 is TGTGCCAGCGCGGGACAGAGGCGTCCCTCTAACTATGGCTACACCTTC. Translating it yields CASAGQRRPSNYGYTF.

This rearrangement joins TRBV30 to TRBJ2-7; 7 nucleotides agree with TRBD2. V shed 1 base and J 3 bases; nucleotides not matched to a gene: 9. CDR1 is GTSNPN and CDR2 is SVGIG in the germline V gene (reference sequence). The CDR3 contains 15 residues. The CDR3 protein is CAWSEVAGVNYEQYF. CDR3 sequence (DNA): TGTGCCTGGAGTGAGGTGGCGGGAGTTAACTACGAGCAGTACTTC.